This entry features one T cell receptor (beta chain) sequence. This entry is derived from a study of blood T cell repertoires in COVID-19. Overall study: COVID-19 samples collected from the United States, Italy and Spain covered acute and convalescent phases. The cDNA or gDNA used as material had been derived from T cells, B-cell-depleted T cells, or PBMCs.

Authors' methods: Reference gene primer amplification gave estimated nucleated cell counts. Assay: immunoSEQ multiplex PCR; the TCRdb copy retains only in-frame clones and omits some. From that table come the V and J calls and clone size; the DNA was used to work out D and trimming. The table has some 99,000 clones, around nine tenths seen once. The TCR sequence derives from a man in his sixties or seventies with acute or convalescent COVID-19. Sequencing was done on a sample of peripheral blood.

CDR3 DNA: TGTGCCAGCAGACCGGGACTAGCAAGCTACGAGCAGTACTTC. Amino acids: CASRPGLASYEQYF. The chain combines TRBV2 with TRBJ2-7; 9 nucleotides line up with TRBD2. The CDR3 totals 14 residues. Germline CDR1 and CDR2: SNHLY and FYNNEI. The junction had 6 bases not matched to a gene; V was cut back by 6 bases and J by 3 bases.